This TCR beta chain was retrieved from a study of blood T cell repertoires in COVID-19. Study background: Specimens from acute and convalescent COVID-19 originated in the United States, Italy and Spain. PBMCs, B-cell-depleted T cells, or T cells were the source of the cDNA or gDNA that made up the material.

Original processing methods: Reference gene primer amplification gave estimated nucleated cell counts. The method was immunoSEQ multiplex PCR; TCRdb's version includes in-frame clones alone and lacks a portion of them. From that table come the V and J calls and clone size; the DNA was used to work out D and trimming. The sample holds over 150,000 clones, 65% to 80% seen once. V lost 11 bases, J lost 2 bases, and 16 bases stayed unmatched. CDR3 size: 17 residues. CDR1 MDHEN and CDR2 SYDVKM come from the germline V gene. This clone was seen once. This receptor was identified in a woman in her 50s with acute or convalescent COVID-19. The chain couples TRBV28 to TRBJ2-3, with TRBD2 matching 10 bases. Sequencing used peripheral blood. This CDR3 is CASRRASGSIITDTQYF. The CDR3, as DNA: TGTGCCTCCCGGCGGGCTAGCGGGAGCATAATCACAGATACGCAGTATTTT.